This TCR beta chain was captured in a study of blood T cell repertoires in COVID-19. The data were produced by immunoSEQ multiplex PCR, yet TCRdb's version contains in-frame clones alone and is incomplete. The sample contains over 120,000 clones, around nine tenths of which appear only once. The sample taken for sequencing was peripheral blood. This TCR came from a woman aged 45-65 years with active or convalescent COVID-19.

CDR3: CASSYSGTSFFYEQFF. As DNA, the CDR3 is TGTGCCAGCAGTTACTCGGGGACTAGCTTTTTTTATGAGCAGTTCTTC. The chain carries TRBV6-5 and TRBJ2-1; 9 bases align to TRBD2. Germline V gene data show CDR1 as MNHEY and CDR2 as SVGAGI. V trimming: 0 bases; J trimming: 8 bases; junction bases outside the gene matches: 8. CDR3 length equals 16 residues.